This record concerns one TCR beta chain sequence. Its antigen is still unknown. No quality values exist for individual bases; no much larger clone is one base distant. The time point label, as the study defines it: baseline before first vaccination. Samples from vaccinated people were obtained from the UK trials COV001 and COV002, which included a single-blind randomized controlled phase 2/3 trial of AZD1222 (ChAdOx1 nCoV-19) in healthy adults. For TCRbeta chain sequencing, PBMC samples were collected from trial participants at day 0 and at day 28 after the second dose. The CDR3 regions of human TCRbeta chains were analyzed by immunosequencing. The study's processing was this. TCRs in the repertoires were matched against a reference library of SARS-CoV-2-specific TCRs that had been generated with the MIRA antigen-specificity platform. Breadth meant the fraction of unique TCRs that were SARS-CoV-2-associated, whereas depth meant the fraction of total T cells that were SARS-CoV-2-associated. Using the MIRA data, each spike-specific TCR was assigned both to the spike region to which the TCR was reactive and to a CD4 or CD8 class. Log10-transformed breadth and depth values were compared by one-way ANOVA with Sidak's multiple comparisons tests. TCRdb mirrors the immuneACCESS table, restricted to in-frame sequences. Some clones are absent from its copies; in checked studies, under half trace to an unresolved V gene, and the reason for the others is unknown. For V, J and clone size, that table is used; D and trimming come from the DNA. The sample table lists fewer than 140,000 clones, under 90% of them with a count of one. The ten largest account for over 4.5% of the sample.

This entry is derived from a study of T cell responses to AZD1222 COVID-19 vaccine (dated by TCRdb to the early 2020s). Regarding the study in general: AZD1222 recipients whose second dose came at about 4 weeks and those whose second dose came at about 12 weeks were combined into one group, since spike-specific TCR depth and breadth did not differ between the two schedules. TCR sequencing was performed for 233 trial participants, of whom some 200 were given two doses of AZD1222 and approximately 25 were given two doses of MenACWY control vaccine. Enrollment into the trials was organized by age into subgroups of 18-55, 56-69 and 70-plus years, and those subgroups contained roughly 140, 27 and 60 TCR-sequenced participants, respectively.

What the authors observed across the whole study: Vaccine-associated CD4 TCRs spanned the whole spike protein, with dominant responses in regions 160-218 and 743-854. Reportedly, almost half of the unique spike-specific TCRs recognized epitopes lying outside the regions that are mutated in the B.1.351 and B.1.1.7 variants. After two AZD1222 doses, spike-specific TCR breadth and depth were significantly higher than at day 0 and than in MenACWY recipients. In the small 56-69-year group, the increase in depth fell short of significance, most likely because of low power. Participants were mostly white British, with more females than males. The authors suggested clonal diversity may have been underestimated. Conclusions about previously exposed vaccinees were limited because only six AZD1222 recipients were SARS-CoV-2 seropositive at baseline. Because no day 14 peak-response samples were available, repertoires were characterized only after the peak T cell response.

The clonotype comes from an adult in good health. The starting material was peripheral blood, obtained on day 0 of AZD1222 vaccination.

The nucleotide sequence reads TGTGCCACCCGGGGAGGCGTTGTATACGAGCAGTACTTC. This codes for CATRGGVVYEQYF. The rearranged segments are TRBV27 and TRBJ2-7; the D gene is perhaps TRBD2, on 6 matching bases. The germline V gene (reference sequence) specifies MNHEY as CDR1 and SMNVEV as CDR2. From its cysteine to its phenylalanine, the CDR3 spans 13 amino acids. CDR3 DNA only is kept here, 39 bases in frame from base 1. The junction carries 17 bases between V and J, which are trimmed by 10 bases and 4 bases respectively.